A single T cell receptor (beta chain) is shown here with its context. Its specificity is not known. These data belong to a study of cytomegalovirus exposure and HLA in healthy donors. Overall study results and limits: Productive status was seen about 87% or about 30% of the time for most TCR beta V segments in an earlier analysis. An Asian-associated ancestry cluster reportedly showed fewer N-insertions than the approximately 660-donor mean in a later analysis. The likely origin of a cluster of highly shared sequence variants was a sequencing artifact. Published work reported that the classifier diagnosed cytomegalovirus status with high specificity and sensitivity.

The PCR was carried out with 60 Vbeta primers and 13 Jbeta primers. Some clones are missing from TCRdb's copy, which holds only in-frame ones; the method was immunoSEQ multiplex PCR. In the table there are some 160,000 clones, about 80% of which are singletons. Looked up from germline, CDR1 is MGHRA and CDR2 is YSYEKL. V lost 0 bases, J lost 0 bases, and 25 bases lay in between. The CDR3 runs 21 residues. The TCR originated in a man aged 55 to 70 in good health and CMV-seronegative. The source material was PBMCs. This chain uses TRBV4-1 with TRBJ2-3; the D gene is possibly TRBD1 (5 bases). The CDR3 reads CASSQDRRRTTASPSTDTQYF. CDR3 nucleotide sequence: TGCGCCAGCAGCCAAGATCGGAGACGGACAACGGCTAGTCCCAGCACAGATACGCAGTATTTT.